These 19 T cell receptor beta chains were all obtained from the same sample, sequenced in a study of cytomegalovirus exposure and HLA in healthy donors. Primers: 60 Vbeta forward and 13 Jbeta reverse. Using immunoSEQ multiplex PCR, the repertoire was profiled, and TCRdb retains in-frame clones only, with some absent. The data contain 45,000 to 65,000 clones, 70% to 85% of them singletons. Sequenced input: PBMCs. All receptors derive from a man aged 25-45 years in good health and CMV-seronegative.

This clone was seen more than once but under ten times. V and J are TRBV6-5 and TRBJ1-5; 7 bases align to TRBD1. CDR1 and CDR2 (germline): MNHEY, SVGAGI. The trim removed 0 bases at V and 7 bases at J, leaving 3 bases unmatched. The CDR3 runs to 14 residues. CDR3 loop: CASSYSGRGQPQHF. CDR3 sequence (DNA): TGTGCCAGCAGTTACTCAGGCAGGGGGCAGCCCCAGCATTTT.

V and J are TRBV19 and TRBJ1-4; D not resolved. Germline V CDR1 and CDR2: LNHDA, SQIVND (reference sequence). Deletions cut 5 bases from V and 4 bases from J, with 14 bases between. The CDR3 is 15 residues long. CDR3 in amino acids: CASSSTSSYNEKLFF. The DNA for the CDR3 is TGTGCCAGTAGTTCCACGTCGAGCTATAATGAAAAACTGTTTTTT.

The chain's CDR3 is CASSDVGQGQKAYGYTF. The CDR3 DNA reads TGTGCCAGCAGTGACGTAGGACAGGGACAGAAGGCCTATGGCTACACCTTC. The genes are TRBV6-4 and TRBJ1-2; 8 positions match TRBD1. V was pared by 2 bases and J by 4 bases, with 12 bases of the junction left unmatched. The CDR3 runs 17 residues. Germline CDR1 MRHNA, CDR2 SNTAGT.

The CDR3 sequence is CASSLFGDNEQFF. CDR3 in DNA: TGTGCCAGCAGTTTATTCGGGGACAATGAGCAGTTCTTC. The J gene is TRBJ2-1, the V gene TRBV28, with a tentative D call TRBD2 (5 bases). The V end was cut by 1 base, the J end by 5 bases, with 6 bases between. The V gene's germline CDR1 is MDHEN and CDR2 SYDVKM. This CDR3 contains 13 residues.

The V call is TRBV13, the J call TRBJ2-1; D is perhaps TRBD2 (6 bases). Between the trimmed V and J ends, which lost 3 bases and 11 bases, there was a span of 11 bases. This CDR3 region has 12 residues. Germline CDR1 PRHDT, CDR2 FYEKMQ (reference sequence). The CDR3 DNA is TGTGCCAGCAGCTTGGGGGGACGGCAGCAGTTCTTC. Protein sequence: CASSLGGRQQFF.

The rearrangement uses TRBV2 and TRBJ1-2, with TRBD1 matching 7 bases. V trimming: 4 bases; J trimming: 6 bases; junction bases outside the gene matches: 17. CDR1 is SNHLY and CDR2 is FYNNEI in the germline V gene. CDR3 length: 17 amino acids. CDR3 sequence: CASSGAGGTVLKHGYTF. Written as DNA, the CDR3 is TGTGCCAGCAGTGGGGCCGGAGGGACAGTACTTAAACATGGCTACACCTTC.

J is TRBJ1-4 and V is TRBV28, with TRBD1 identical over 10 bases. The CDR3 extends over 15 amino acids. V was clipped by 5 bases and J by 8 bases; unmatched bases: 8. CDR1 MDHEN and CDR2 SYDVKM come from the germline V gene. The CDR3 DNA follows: TGTGCCAGCAGTCTTGACAGGGGGCTAGGGGAAAAACTGTTTTTT. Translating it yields CASSLDRGLGEKLFF.

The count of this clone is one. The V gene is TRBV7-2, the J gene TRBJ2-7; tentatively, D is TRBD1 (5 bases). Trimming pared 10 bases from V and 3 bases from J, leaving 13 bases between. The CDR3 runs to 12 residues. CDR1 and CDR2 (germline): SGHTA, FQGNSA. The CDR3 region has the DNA TGTGCCACCTCCGGGCAGGGCTACGAGCAGTACTTC. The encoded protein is CATSGQGYEQYF.

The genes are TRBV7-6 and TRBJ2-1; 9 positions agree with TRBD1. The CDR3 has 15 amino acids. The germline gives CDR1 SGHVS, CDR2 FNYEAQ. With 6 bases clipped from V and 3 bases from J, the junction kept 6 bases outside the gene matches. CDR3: CASSPTGGGYNEQFF. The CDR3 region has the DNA TGTGCCAGCAGTCCGACAGGGGGAGGCTACAATGAGCAGTTCTTC.

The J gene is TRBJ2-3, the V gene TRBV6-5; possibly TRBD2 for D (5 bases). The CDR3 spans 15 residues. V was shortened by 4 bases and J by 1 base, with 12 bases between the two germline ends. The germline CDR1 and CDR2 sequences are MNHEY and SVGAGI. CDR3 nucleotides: TGTGCCAGCAGTTCAAGAGCGCGGGGCACAGATACGCAGTATTTT. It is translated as CASSSRARGTDTQYF.

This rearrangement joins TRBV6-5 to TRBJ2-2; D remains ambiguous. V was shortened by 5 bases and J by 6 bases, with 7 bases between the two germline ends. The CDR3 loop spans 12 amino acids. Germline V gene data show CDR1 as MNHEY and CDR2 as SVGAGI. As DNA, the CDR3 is TGTGCCAGCAGTCCCCTCGCCGGGGAGCTGTTTTTT. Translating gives CASSPLAGELFF.

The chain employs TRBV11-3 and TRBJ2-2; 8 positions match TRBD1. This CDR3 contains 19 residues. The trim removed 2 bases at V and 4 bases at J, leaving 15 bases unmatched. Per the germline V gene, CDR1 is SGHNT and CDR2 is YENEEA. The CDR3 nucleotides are TGTGCCAGCAGCTTAAATATGACCAGGGGGCTATCGAGCACCGGGGAGCTGTTTTTT. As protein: CASSLNMTRGLSSTGELFF. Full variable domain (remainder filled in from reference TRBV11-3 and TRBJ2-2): EAGVVQSPRYKIIEKKQPVAFWCNPISGHNTLYWYLQNLGQGPELLIRYENEEAVDDSQLPKDRFSAERLKGVDSTLKIQPAELGDSAVYLCASSLNMTRGLSSTGELFFGEGSRLTVL.

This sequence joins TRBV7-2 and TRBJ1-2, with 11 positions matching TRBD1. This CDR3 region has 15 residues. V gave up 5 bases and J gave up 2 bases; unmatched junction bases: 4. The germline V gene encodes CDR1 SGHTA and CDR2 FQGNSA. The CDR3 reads CASSPGQGANYGYTF. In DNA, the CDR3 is TGTGCCAGCAGCCCCGGACAGGGGGCCAACTATGGCTACACCTTC.

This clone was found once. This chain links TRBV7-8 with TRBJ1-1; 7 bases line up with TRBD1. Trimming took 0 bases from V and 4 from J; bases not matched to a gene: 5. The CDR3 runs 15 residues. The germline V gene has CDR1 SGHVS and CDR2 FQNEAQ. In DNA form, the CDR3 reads TGTGCCAGCAGCTTAGCGACAGGGTGGAGCACTGAAGCTTTCTTT. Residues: CASSLATGWSTEAFF.

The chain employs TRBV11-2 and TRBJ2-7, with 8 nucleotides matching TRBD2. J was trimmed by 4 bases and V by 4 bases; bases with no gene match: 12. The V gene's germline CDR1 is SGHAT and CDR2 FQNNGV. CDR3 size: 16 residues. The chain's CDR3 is CASSSRSGGTRYEQYF. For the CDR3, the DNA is TGTGCCAGCAGCTCTAGATCGGGAGGGACGAGGTACGAGCAGTACTTC.

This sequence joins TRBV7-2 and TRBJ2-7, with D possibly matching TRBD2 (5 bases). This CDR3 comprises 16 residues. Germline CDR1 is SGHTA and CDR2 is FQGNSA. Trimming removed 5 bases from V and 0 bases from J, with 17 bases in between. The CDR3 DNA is TGTGCCAGCAGCCCAGGAGGCAGAACCATCTCCTACGAGCAGTACTTC. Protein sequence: CASSPGGRTISYEQYF. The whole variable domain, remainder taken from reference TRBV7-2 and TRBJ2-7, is GAGVSQSPSNKVTEKGKDVELRCDPISGHTALYWYRQSLGQGLEFLIYFQGNSAPDKSGLPSDRFSAERTGGSVSTLTIQRTQQEDSAVYLCASSPGGRTISYEQYFGPGTRLTVT.

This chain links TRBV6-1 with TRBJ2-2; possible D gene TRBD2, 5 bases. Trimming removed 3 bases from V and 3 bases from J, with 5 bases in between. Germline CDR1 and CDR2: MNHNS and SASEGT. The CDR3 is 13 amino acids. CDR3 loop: CASSEGDTGELFF. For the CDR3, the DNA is TGTGCCAGCAGTGAGGGAGACACCGGGGAGCTGTTTTTT.

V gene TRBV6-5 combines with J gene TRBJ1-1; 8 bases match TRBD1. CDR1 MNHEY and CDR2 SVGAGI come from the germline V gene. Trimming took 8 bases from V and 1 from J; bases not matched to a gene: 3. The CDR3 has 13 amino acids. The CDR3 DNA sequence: TGTGCCAGCCATGGACAGGGGAACACTGAAGCTTTCTTT. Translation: CASHGQGNTEAFF.

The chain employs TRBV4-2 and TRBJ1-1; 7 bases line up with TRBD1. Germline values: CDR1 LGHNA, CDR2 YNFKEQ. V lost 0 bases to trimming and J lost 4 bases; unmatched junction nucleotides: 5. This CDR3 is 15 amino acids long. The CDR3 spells CASSQEPRGRTEAFF. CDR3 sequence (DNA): TGTGCCAGCAGCCAAGAACCAAGGGGGCGCACTGAAGCTTTCTTT.